This T cell receptor (beta chain) was found in a study of T cell changes during pregnancy in multiple sclerosis (dated by TCRdb to about 2019). Regarding the complete study: Changes in the T cell repertoire over the course of pregnancy were examined in this study in women with multiple sclerosis.

Libraries were made using the immunoSEQ multiplex PCR assay. TCRdb limited this immuneACCESS table to in-frame rearrangements with V and J called. A share of clones is missing; checked studies link under half to unresolved V genes, and the rest is unexplained. This sample lists about 70,000 clones; approximately 91% were detected once. The ten largest clones take up almost 0.3% of the sample. This clone appeared once. Its antigen remains undetermined. No base-level quality is on record; no much larger clone is a single base apart. V is trimmed back by 3 bases and J by 2 bases, and the junction contains 10 bases that no gene match accounts for. The CDR3 contains 17 residues, cysteine and phenylalanine counted. The CDR3 DNA has 51 bases and is translated from base 1. The germline V gene yields KGHSH for CDR1 and LQKENI for CDR2.

The receptor chain draws on TRBV18 and TRBJ1-1, with 9 central nucleotides matching TRBD1. Source: CD4+ T cells from peripheral blood mononuclear cells, taken after pregnancy. This sequence originates from a female donor with multiple sclerosis, enrolled in a pregnancy study. The CDR3 reads CASSPFIKQGANTEAFF. Read as DNA, the sequence is TGTGCCAGCTCACCTTTTATAAAACAGGGGGCTAACACTGAAGCTTTCTTT.